This T cell receptor (beta chain) was identified in a study of blood T cell repertoires in COVID-19. Looking at the study overall: The United States, Italy and Spain supplied acute and convalescent COVID-19 samples.

The repertoire was sequenced with immunoSEQ multiplex PCR; TCRdb's copy has only in-frame clones and lacks some. This sample has 150,000 to 200,000 clones, with less than 85% found just once. Participants reported their clinical history, and cohort assignment relied on those reports. About this clone itself: Within the sample, other DNA sequences also encode this same CDR3.

V was trimmed by 7 bases and J by 4 bases, leaving 13 bases between them. The CDR3 extends over 14 amino acids. CDR1 is SEHNR, CDR2 FQNEAQ, per germline (reference sequence). The chain links TRBV7-9 to TRBJ2-2; D is possibly TRBD1 (6 bases). The sample taken for sequencing was PBMCs or T cells enriched from blood (not recorded which). The origin of this receptor is a middle-aged man who had recovered from COVID-19. The CDR3 protein is CASTRQEFTGELFF. The CDR3 coding sequence is TGTGCCAGCACCAGACAGGAGTTCACCGGGGAGCTGTTTTTT.